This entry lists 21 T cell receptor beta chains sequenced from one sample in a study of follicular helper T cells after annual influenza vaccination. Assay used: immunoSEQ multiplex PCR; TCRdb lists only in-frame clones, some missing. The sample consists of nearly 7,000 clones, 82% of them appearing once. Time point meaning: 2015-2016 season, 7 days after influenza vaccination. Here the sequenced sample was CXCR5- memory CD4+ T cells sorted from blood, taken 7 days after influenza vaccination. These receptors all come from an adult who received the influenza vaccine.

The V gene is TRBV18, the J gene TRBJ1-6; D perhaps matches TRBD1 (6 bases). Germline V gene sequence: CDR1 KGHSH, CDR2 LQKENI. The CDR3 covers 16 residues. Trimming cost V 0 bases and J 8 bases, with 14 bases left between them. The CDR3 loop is CASSPPISRGHSPLHF. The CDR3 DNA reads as TGTGCCAGCTCACCACCTATCTCCAGGGGCCATTCACCCCTCCACTTT.

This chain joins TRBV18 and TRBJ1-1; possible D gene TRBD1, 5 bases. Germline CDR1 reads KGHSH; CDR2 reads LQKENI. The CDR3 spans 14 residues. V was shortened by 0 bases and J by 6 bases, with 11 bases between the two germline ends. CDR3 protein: CASSPPSGFSEAFF. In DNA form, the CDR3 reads TGTGCCAGCTCACCACCGTCAGGGTTTTCTGAAGCTTTCTTT.

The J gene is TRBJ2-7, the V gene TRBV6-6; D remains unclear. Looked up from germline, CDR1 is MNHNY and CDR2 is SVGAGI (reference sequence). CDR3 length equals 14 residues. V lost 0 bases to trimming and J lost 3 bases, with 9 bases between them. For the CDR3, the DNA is TGTGCCAGCAGTTACTCAGGAGAGTACTACGAGCAGTACTTC. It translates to CASSYSGEYYEQYF.

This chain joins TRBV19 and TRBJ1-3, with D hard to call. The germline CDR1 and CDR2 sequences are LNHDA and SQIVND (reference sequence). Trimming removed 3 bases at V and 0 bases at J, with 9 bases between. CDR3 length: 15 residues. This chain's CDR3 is CASSIQRSSGNTIYF. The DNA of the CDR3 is TGTGCCAGTAGTATCCAGCGGAGCTCTGGAAACACCATATATTTT.

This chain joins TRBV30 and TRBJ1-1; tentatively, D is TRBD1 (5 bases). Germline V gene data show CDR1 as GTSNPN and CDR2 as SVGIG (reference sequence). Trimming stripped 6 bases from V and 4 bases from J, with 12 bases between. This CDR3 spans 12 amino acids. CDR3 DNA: TGTGCCTGCTCCGGGGCCGGCACTGAAGCTTTCTTT. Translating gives CACSGAGTEAFF.

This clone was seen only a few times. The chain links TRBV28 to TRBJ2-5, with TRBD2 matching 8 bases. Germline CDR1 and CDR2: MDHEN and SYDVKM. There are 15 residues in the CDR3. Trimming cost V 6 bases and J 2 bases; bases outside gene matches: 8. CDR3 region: CASSAPGLVQETQYF. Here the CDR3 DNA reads TGTGCCAGCAGCGCCCCGGGACTAGTGCAAGAGACCCAGTACTTC.

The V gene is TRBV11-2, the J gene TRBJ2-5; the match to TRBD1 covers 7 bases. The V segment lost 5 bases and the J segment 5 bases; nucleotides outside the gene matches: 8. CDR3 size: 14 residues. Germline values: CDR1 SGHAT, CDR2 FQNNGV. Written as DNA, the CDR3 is TGTGCCAGCAGCGTACAGGGGATTCAGGAGACCCAGTACTTC. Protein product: CASSVQGIQETQYF.

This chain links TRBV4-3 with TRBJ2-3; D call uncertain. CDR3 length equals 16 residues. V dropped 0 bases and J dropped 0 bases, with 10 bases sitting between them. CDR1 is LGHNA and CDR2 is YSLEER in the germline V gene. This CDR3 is CASSQDPAASTDTQYF. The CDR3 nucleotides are TGCGCCAGCAGCCAAGATCCTGCAGCCAGCACAGATACGCAGTATTTT.

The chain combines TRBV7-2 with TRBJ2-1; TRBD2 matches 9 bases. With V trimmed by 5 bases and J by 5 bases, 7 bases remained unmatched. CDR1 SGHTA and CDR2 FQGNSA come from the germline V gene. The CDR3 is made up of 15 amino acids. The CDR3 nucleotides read TGTGCCAGCAGCACCCGGACTAGCGCAAACAATGAGCAGTTCTTC. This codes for CASSTRTSANNEQFF. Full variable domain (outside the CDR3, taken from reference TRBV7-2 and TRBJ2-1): GAGVSQSPSNKVTEKGKDVELRCDPISGHTALYWYRQSLGQGLEFLIYFQGNSAPDKSGLPSDRFSAERTGGSVSTLTIQRTQQEDSAVYLCASSTRTSANNEQFFGPGTRLTVL.

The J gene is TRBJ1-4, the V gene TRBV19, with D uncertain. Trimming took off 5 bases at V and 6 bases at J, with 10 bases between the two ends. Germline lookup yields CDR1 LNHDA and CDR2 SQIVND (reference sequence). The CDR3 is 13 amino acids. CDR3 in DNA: TGTGCCAGTAGTCTGGGCGGAGATGAAAAACTGTTTTTT. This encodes CASSLGGDEKLFF.

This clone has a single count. CDR3 in amino acids: CASKGAGRGNTGELFF. CDR3 DNA: TGTGCCAGCAAAGGGGCCGGCAGGGGGAACACCGGGGAGCTGTTTTTT. The chain combines TRBV28 with TRBJ2-2, with D perhaps TRBD1 (6 bases). Per the germline V gene, CDR1 is MDHEN and CDR2 is SYDVKM. The CDR3 is 16 amino acids. V was trimmed by 7 bases and J by 1 base, leaving 16 bases between them.

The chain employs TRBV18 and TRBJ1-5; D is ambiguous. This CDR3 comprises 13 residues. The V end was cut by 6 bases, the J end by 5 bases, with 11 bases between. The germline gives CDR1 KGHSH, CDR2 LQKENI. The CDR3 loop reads CASSPDLDQPQHF. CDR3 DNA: TGTGCCAGCTCCCCCGACTTGGATCAGCCCCAGCATTTT.

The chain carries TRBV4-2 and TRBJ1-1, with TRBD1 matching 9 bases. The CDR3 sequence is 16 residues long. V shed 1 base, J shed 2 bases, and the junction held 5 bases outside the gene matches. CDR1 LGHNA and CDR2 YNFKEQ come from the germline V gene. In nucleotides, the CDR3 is TGTGCCAGCAGCCAAGCTGGACAGGGGCGTAACACTGAAGCTTTCTTT. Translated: CASSQAGQGRNTEAFF.

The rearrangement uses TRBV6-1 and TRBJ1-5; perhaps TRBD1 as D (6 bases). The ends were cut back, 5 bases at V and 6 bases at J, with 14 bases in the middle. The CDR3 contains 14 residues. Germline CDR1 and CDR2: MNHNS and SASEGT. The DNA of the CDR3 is TGTGCCAGCAGTTATGACAGGTCGTCTCAGCCCCAGCATTTT. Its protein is CASSYDRSSQPQHF.

Here the CDR3 reads CASAGVGGTDTQYF. The CDR3 nucleotides are TGTGCCAGCGCAGGGGTTGGGGGCACAGATACGCAGTATTTT. The rearrangement uses TRBV28 and TRBJ2-3; tentatively, D is TRBD1 (6 bases). Germline V gene data show CDR1 as MDHEN and CDR2 as SYDVKM. The CDR3 loop spans 14 amino acids. V shed 8 bases and J shed 1 base, with 13 bases lying between them.

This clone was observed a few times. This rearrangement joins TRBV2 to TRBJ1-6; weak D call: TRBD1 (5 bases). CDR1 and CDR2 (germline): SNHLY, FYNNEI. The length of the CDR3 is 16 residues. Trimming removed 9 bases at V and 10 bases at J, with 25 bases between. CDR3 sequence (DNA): TGTGCCAGGAGGAAGTCCCGGGGGACTCCCAGCTCACCCCTCCACTTT. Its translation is CARRKSRGTPSSPLHF.

The CDR3: CASSYLTGTTYEQYF. The CDR3 DNA sequence: TGTGCCAGCAGCTACCTGACCGGGACTACCTACGAGCAGTACTTC. This chain links TRBV7-2 with TRBJ2-7; TRBD2 agrees at 7 bases. The V gene end was trimmed by 4 bases and the J gene end by 2 bases; junction bases not matched to a gene: 8. CDR3 length: 15 amino acids. Germline assignment: CDR1 SGHTA and CDR2 FQGNSA.

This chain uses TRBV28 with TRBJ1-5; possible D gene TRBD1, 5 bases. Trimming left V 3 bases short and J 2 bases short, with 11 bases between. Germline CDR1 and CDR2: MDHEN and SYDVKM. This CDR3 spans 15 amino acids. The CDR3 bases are TGTGCCAGCAGTTTTTCGTGGGGCGGCAATCAGCCCCAGCATTTT. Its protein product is CASSFSWGGNQPQHF.

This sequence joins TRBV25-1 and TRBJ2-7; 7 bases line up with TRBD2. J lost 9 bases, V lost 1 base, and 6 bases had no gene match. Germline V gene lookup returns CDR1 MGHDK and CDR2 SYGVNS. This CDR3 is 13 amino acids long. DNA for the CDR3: TGTGCCAGCAGTGAATGGTCTAGCGGCTGGCAGTACTTC. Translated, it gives CASSEWSSGWQYF.

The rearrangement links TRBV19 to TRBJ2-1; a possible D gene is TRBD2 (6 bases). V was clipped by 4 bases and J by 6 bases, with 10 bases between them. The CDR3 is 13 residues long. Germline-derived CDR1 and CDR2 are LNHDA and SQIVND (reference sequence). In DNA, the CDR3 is TGTGCCAGTAGTACCTCCGGGAGCAATGAGCAGTTCTTC. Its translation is CASSTSGSNEQFF.

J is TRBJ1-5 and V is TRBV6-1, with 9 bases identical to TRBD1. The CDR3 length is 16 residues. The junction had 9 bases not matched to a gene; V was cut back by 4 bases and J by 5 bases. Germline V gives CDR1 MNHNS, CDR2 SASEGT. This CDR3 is CASSGTPGQGDQPQHF. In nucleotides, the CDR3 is TGTGCCAGCAGTGGGACCCCGGGACAGGGCGATCAGCCCCAGCATTTT.